This TCR beta chain was obtained from a study of Tregs in tolerant kidney transplant recipients. Regarding the study as a whole: Donor-specific Treg expansion exceeded global Treg expansion in tolerant patients, suggesting antigen drive. Some patients' samples used different primers over time, so nucleotide sequences weren't comparable. This study did not directly address biological reproducibility. Validation in larger populations is needed because few patients were studied.

Related graft donors supplied nonmyeloablative bone marrow transplants, and mixed chimerism was transient. The CDR3 runs to 16 residues. Trimming removed 8 bases from V and 0 bases from J, with 19 bases in between. CDR1 and CDR2 from the germline V gene are LNHDA and SQIVND (reference sequence). In regard to this clone: The target antigen is unknown.

Method: immunoSEQ multiplex PCR; TCRdb's copy keeps in-frame clones and lacks some. The sample holds 55,000 to 75,000 clones; more than 70% are singletons and the top ten take 3.8%. The sequencing here drew on CD4+ T cells from blood (PBMCs), taken 6 months after the transplant. The TCR sequence derives from a human patient who received a combined kidney and bone marrow transplant. The graft donor may have given rise to some T cells. V usage is TRBV19 and J usage is TRBJ1-2, with D possibly matching TRBD1 (5 bases). DNA of the CDR3: TGTGCCAGTTTAATTACTTGGACACCAGCTAACTATGGCTACACCTTC. Its protein product is CASLITWTPANYGYTF.